This TCR beta chain was sequenced during a study of T cells after yellow fever vaccination (dated by TCRdb to the late 2010s). Study-wide context: The SMART-Seq v4 Ultra Low Input RNA kit was used to prepare libraries from fractions with low cell numbers. Two healthy male donors, one aged 18 to 30 and one aged 30 to 40 years, made up the cohort. To track T-cell clones before and after primary and booster YFV17D yellow fever vaccination, bulk TCR alpha and beta repertoires were sequenced longitudinally. Blood was drawn at multiple timepoints before and after primary and secondary immunization, with bulk PBMC replicates and cell subsets isolated. On the study overall, not on this receptor specifically: Computational filtering was needed because FACS-sorted repertoires could contain abundant contaminating clonotypes from the bulk population. Most clones expanded after primary vaccination (96% of CD4 and 88% of CD8) were re-detected after the booster, suggesting that broad memory maintenance occurred. Only a couple of donors were included in the study, so the extent to which the findings can be generalized is limited. The secondary T-cell response was found to be weaker but faster than the primary response, with a peak reached on day 5 rather than on day 15. A small fraction of clonotypes showed up in both the CD4 and CD8 compartments, probably as a result of convergent recombination.

Relative to germline, V is 0 bases shorter and J is 2 bases shorter, with 5 bases between their ends. CDR1 is given as SGHDN and CDR2 as FVKESK, both from the germline V gene. The CDR3, from cysteine to phenylalanine, totals 13 residues. The kept DNA is CDR3 alone, 39 bases in frame from the first base. TCR cDNA was synthesized by 5'RACE template switching, through which a universal primer site and unique molecular identifiers were introduced. Priming of cDNA synthesis was performed from both the TCR alpha and TCR beta constant segments. Libraries were amplified in two PCR steps, with sample barcodes and sequencing adapters added in the second step. Sequencing of libraries was done on Illumina HiSeq 2500 (2x100 bp) or NovaSeq (2x150 bp). The paper's processing steps were these. MIGEC handled demultiplexing of reads and collapsing into UMI consensus sequences, while MiXCR performed V(D)J alignment. Vaccine-responding clonotypes were defined with edgeR using replicate PBMC samples, requiring FDR below 0.01 and a log2 fold change above 5 up to day 15. CD4 or CD8 identity was assigned to each bulk clonotype according to whether the clonotype was present at higher abundance in the sequenced CD4 repertoire or the sequenced CD8 repertoire. The raw public data were reprocessed by TCRdb itself: fastp quality trimming at Q25, MiXCR clonotype calling, in-frame beta chains only. One record per CDR3 amino acid sequence lists the most common genes and DNA. TCRdb, not the original authors, processed these V and J calls. In this sample the table shows about 110,000 distinct CDR3 sequences, more than 7.5% of which occur a single time. The top ten clones comprise roughly 27% of the sample.

This sample's treatment or condition label indicates: live attenuated yellow fever vaccine strain. A standard Ficoll-Paque protocol was used to isolate PBMCs from peripheral blood. CD4 and CD8 T-cell fractions were isolated with Dynabeads CD4 and CD8 positive selection kits. RNA was extracted with TriZol from bulk PBMCs, CD4 and CD8 fractions, and dextramer-positive and dextramer-negative fractions. This clonotype was detected a few times. No cognate antigen has been identified for it. It has no much larger one-base neighbor in the sample; base qualities were not kept. This TCR was sampled from a man under 40 who received the YFV17D yellow fever vaccine. The chain was built from TRBV14 and TRBJ2-7; the D gene is not confidently resolved. The specimen comprised CD8+ T cells sorted from PBMCs, sampled 45 days after the yellow fever booster vaccination. Read as DNA, the sequence is TGTGCCAGCAGCCAAGACTGGACCTACGAGCAGTACTTC. This translates into CASSQDWTYEQYF.